The 8 T cell receptor beta chains below come from one sample, sequenced in a study of blood T cell repertoires in COVID-19. Only in-frame clones appear in the TCRdb table, and some are missing; sequencing was by immunoSEQ multiplex PCR. The sample holds more than 85,000 clones, about 80% seen once. The sequenced sample consisted of peripheral blood. Receptor source: a woman in her seventies with acute or convalescent COVID-19.

This chain joins TRBV6-5 and TRBJ1-1; 7 bases fit TRBD1. J was trimmed by 9 bases and V by 7 bases; bases with no gene match: 8. Germline loops: CDR1 MNHEY, CDR2 SVGAGI. This CDR3 is built from 12 residues. CDR3 DNA sequence: TGTGCCAGCAAACAGGGGCTCCTCCAAGCTTTCTTT. This encodes CASKQGLLQAFF.

The count of this clone is one. The rearrangement uses TRBV19 and TRBJ1-6; D uncertain. The length of the CDR3 is 14 residues. From germline, CDR1 is LNHDA and CDR2 SQIVND (reference sequence). V was shortened by 5 bases and J by 7 bases, with 12 bases between the two germline ends. The CDR3, as DNA: TGTGCCAGTAGTGGAGGACTAGGGAATTCACCCCTCCACTTT. Protein product: CASSGGLGNSPLHF.

The J gene is TRBJ2-7, the V gene TRBV7-7; 7 bases align to TRBD1. This CDR3 has 14 amino acids. Germline assignment: CDR1 SSHAT and CDR2 FNYEAQ (reference sequence). Germline trimming cut 5 bases from V and 1 base from J; bases unmatched to any gene: 5. The CDR3 loop reads CASSPRQGSYEQYF. The CDR3 bases are TGTGCCAGCAGCCCCAGACAGGGATCCTACGAGCAGTACTTC.

As DNA, the CDR3 is TGTGCCAGCAGTGAAGCTCGGGCCCGGGGTATCTACAATCAGCCCCAGCATTTT. Translated, it gives CASSEARARGIYNQPQHF. The chain has TRBV2 and TRBJ1-5; D is unclear. This CDR3 has 18 amino acids. The germline CDR1 and CDR2 sequences are SNHLY and FYNNEI. V dropped 0 bases and J dropped 3 bases, with 18 bases sitting between them.

The chain couples TRBV28 to TRBJ1-2, with 12 positions matching TRBD1. The ends lost 1 base at V and 5 bases at J; junction bases unmatched: 14. CDR3 size: 19 residues. Per germline, CDR1 MDHEN and CDR2 SYDVKM. CDR3 coding DNA: TGTGCCAGCAGTTTATTTACCGGGACAGGGGGCCCTAGGGGGTATGGCTACACCTTC. This codes for CASSLFTGTGGPRGYGYTF.

The V and J genes are TRBV29-1 and TRBJ1-1, with D tentatively TRBD1 (6 bases). The germline V gene encodes CDR1 SQVTM and CDR2 ANQGSEA. This CDR3 region has 12 residues. V shed 4 bases and J shed 4 bases, with 10 bases lying between them. The CDR3 region is CSVGRGPTEAFF. For the CDR3, the DNA is TGCAGCGTTGGCAGGGGACCCACTGAAGCTTTCTTT.

The chain joins TRBV5-4 to TRBJ2-7, with TRBD1 matching 10 bases. The CDR3 sequence is 16 residues long. Germline V CDR1 and CDR2: SGHNT, YYREEE (reference sequence). Trimming at V came to 0 bases and at J to 4 bases, leaving 7 bases not matched to a gene. CDR3 in amino acids: CASSLGGGQGLYEQYF. CDR3 nucleotide sequence: TGTGCCAGCAGCTTGGGCGGGGGACAGGGGTTGTACGAGCAGTACTTC.

J is TRBJ2-3 and V is TRBV5-1, with 13 bases lining up with TRBD2. Trimming took 0 bases from V and 6 from J; bases not matched to a gene: 10. CDR1 is SGHRS, CDR2 YFSETQ, per germline. The CDR3 covers 18 residues. CDR3 in amino acids: CASSLEGRLAGGGDTQYF. CDR3 DNA: TGCGCCAGCAGCTTGGAAGGAAGACTAGCGGGGGGAGGGGATACGCAGTATTTT.